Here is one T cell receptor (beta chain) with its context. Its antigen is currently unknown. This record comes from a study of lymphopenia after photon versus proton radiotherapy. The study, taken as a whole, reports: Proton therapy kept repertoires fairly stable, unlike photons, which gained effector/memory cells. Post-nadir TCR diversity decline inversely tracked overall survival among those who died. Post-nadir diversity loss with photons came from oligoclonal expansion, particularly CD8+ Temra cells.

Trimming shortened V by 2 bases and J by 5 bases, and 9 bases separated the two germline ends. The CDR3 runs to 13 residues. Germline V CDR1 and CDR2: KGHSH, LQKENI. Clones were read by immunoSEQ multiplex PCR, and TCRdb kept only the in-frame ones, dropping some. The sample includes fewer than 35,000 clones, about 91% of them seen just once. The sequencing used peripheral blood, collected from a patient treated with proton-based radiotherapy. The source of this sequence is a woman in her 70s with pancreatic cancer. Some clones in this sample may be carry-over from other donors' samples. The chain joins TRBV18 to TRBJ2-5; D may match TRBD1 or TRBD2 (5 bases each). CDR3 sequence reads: CASSPGTPETQYF. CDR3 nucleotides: TGTGCCAGCTCACCAGGGACGCCGGAGACCCAGTACTTC.